This T cell receptor beta chain was sequenced during a study of blood T cell repertoires in COVID-19. On the study more broadly: Italy, Spain and the United States were the sources of the convalescent and acute COVID-19 samples. The analysed material was cDNA or gDNA that came from T cells, B-cell-depleted T cells, or PBMCs.

Authors' data handling: Reference gene primer amplification in the assay estimated nucleated cell counts. The data were produced by immunoSEQ multiplex PCR, yet TCRdb's version contains in-frame clones alone and is incomplete. That table furnishes V, J and clone size, whereas the DNA furnished D and trimming. The sample lists under 150,000 clones, 88% occurring once. The CDR3 runs to 13 residues. CDR1 is GTSNPN, CDR2 SVGIG, per germline (reference sequence). Deletions cut 0 bases from V and 0 bases from J, with 6 bases between. The J gene is TRBJ2-7, the V gene TRBV30; D gene unclear. The sample consisted of peripheral blood. This receptor was identified in a human donor in a cohort sampled during active COVID-19. This CDR3 reads CAWSVGSSYEQYF. CDR3 nucleotide sequence: TGTGCCTGGAGTGTCGGTAGCTCCTACGAGCAGTACTTC. Variable domain in full (rest from reference TRBV30 and TRBJ2-7): SQTIHQWPATLVQPVGSPLSLECTVEGTSNPNLYWYRQAAGRGLQLLFYSVGIGQISSEVPQNLSASRPQDRQFILSSKKLLLSDSGFYLCAWSVGSSYEQYFGPGTRLTVT.